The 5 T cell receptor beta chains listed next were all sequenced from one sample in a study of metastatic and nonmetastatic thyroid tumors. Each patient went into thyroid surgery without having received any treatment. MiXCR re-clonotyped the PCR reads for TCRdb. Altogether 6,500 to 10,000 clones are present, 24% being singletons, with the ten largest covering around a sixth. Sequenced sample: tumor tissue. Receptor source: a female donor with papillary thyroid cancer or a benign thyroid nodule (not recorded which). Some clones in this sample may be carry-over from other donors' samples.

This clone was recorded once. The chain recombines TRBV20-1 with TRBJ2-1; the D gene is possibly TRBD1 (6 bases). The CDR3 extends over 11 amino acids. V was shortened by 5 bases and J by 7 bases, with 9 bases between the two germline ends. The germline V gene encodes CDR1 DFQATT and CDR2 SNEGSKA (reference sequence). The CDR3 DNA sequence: TGCAGTGCTGGACAGAAAAATGAGCAGTTCTTC. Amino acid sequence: CSAGQKNEQFF.

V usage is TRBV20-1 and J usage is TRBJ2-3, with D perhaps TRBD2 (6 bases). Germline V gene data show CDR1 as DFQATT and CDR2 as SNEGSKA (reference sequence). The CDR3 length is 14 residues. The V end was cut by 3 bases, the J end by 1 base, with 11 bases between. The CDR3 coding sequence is TGCAGTGCTAGTCCTGGCGGGGGCACAGATACGCAGTATTTT. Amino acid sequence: CSASPGGGTDTQYF.

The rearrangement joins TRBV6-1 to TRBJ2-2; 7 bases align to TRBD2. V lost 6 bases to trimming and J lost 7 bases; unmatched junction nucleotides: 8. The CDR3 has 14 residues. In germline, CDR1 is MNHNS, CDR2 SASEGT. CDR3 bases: TGTGCCAGCAGCAGTACGGGAGGCCACGGGGAGCTGTTTTTT. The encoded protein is CASSSTGGHGELFF.

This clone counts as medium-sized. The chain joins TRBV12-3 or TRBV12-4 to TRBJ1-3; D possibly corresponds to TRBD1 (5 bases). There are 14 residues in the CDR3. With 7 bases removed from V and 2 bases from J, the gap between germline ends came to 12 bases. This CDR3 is CASIQRGAGNTIYF. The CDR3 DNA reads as TGTGCCAGCATTCAGCGGGGGGCTGGAAACACCATATATTTT.

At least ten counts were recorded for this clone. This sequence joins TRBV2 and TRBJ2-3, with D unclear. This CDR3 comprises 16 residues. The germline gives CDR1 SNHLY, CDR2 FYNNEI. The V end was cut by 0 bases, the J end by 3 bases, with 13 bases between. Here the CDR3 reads CASSEAIPWATDTQYF. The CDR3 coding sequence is TGTGCCAGCAGTGAAGCGATCCCTTGGGCGACAGATACGCAGTATTTT.